This is a list of T cell receptor beta chains from one sample in a study of shared clonotypes between healthy human individuals. Clones were read by immunoSEQ multiplex PCR, and TCRdb kept only the in-frame ones, dropping some. The sample contains 950,000 to 1,100,000 clones, about three quarters of which appear only once. Sequencing was done on a sample of memory CD4+ T cells sorted from blood. These receptors came from a man between 18 and 35 years old in good health. The CDR3 runs from the conserved cysteine through the conserved F or W. D genes are given only for firm matches. Clone size is not always given. Where it is, it says once, few, many or a class for expanded clones.

v_gene: TRBV5-4; j_gene: TRBJ2-3; abundance: -; d_gene: TRBD2; CDR3nt: TGTGCCAGCAGCAGACCGCTAGCGGGAGGAGGCACAGATACGCAGTATTTT; CDR3aa: CASSRPLAGGGTDTQYF
v_gene: TRBV30; j_gene: TRBJ1-3; abundance: -; d_gene: -; CDR3nt: TGTGCCTGGAGTGTAAGCAATCGCAACTATCCTGGAAACACCATATATTTT; CDR3aa: CAWSVSNRNYPGNTIYF
v_gene: TRBV29-1; j_gene: TRBJ1-2; abundance: -; d_gene: -; CDR3nt: TGCAGCGTTGAGACGGAATCTTATGGCTACACCTTC; CDR3aa: CSVETESYGYTF
v_gene: TRBV11-3; j_gene: TRBJ2-7; abundance: -; d_gene: TRBD1; CDR3nt: TGTGCCAGCAGCTTACGGGACAGGGGCGACGAGCAGTACTTC; CDR3aa: CASSLRDRGDEQYF
v_gene: TRBV7-2; j_gene: TRBJ2-7; abundance: -; d_gene: TRBD1; CDR3nt: TGTGCCAGCAGCTTCGGGACCGGGACAGGGAAGCCCGAGCAGTACTTC; CDR3aa: CASSFGTGTGKPEQYF
v_gene: TRBV19; j_gene: TRBJ1-1; abundance: once; d_gene: TRBD1; CDR3nt: TGTGCCACCAGACGACAGGGGGCTGAAGCTTTCTTT; CDR3aa: CATRRQGAEAFF
v_gene: TRBV11-1; j_gene: TRBJ2-7; abundance: -; d_gene: -; CDR3nt: TGTGCCAGCAGCCCAGGGCCCGATGGAAGGGGACAGTACTTC; CDR3aa: CASSPGPDGRGQYF
v_gene: TRBV11-2; j_gene: TRBJ2-2; abundance: -; d_gene: TRBD1; CDR3nt: TGTGCCAGCAGCTTCCCCGGGACAGCTTACACCGGGGAGCTGTTTTTT; CDR3aa: CASSFPGTAYTGELFF
v_gene: TRBV28; j_gene: TRBJ2-5; abundance: -; d_gene: -; CDR3nt: TGTGCCAGCAGCTCCCTCCCGGAGACCCAGTACTTC; CDR3aa: CASSSLPETQYF
v_gene: TRBV6-6; j_gene: TRBJ1-5; abundance: -; d_gene: TRBD1; CDR3nt: TGTGCCAGCAGGGGACAGGGGGCGCCGAGCAATCAGCCCCAGCATTTT; CDR3aa: CASRGQGAPSNQPQHF
v_gene: TRBV5-1; j_gene: TRBJ1-6; abundance: many; d_gene: -; CDR3nt: TGCGCCAGCAGCTTGGAGACCGAATCACCCCTCCACTTT; CDR3aa: CASSLETESPLHF
v_gene: TRBV10-3; j_gene: TRBJ1-3; abundance: -; d_gene: -; CDR3nt: TGTGCCAAAGAACCCTCTGGAAACACCATATATTTT; CDR3aa: CAKEPSGNTIYF
v_gene: TRBV10-3; j_gene: TRBJ2-7; abundance: -; d_gene: -; CDR3nt: TGTGCCATCAGTGAGTCCCCAGGGTCGTCCTACGAGCAGTACTTC; CDR3aa: CAISESPGSSYEQYF
v_gene: TRBV28; j_gene: TRBJ1-6; abundance: -; d_gene: -; CDR3nt: TGTGCCAGCAGTTACACAGGGAATAATTCACCCCTCCACTTT; CDR3aa: CASSYTGNNSPLHF
v_gene: TRBV7-2; j_gene: TRBJ2-7; abundance: -; d_gene: TRBD1; CDR3nt: TGTGCCAGCAGCCCAGCACGGGACAGAGCCTACGAGCAGTACTTC; CDR3aa: CASSPARDRAYEQYF
v_gene: TRBV19; j_gene: TRBJ2-4; abundance: -; d_gene: -; CDR3nt: TGTGCCAGTTCCCCCCAAGCCGGGAACATTCAGTACTTC; CDR3aa: CASSPQAGNIQYF
v_gene: TRBV19; j_gene: TRBJ2-1; abundance: once; d_gene: TRBD2; CDR3nt: TGTGCCAGTAGTATGAGGCTAGCGGAAACCTCCTACAATGAGCAGTTCTTC; CDR3aa: CASSMRLAETSYNEQFF
v_gene: TRBV5-6; j_gene: TRBJ1-2; abundance: -; d_gene: -; CDR3nt: TGTGCCAGCAGATCCAATTCGGTGGGCTACACCTTC; CDR3aa: CASRSNSVGYTF
v_gene: TRBV5-6; j_gene: TRBJ2-3; abundance: -; d_gene: TRBD2; CDR3nt: TGTGCCAGCAGCCGACTCATAGCGGGGGGCTCAGATACGCAGTATTTT; CDR3aa: CASSRLIAGGSDTQYF
v_gene: TRBV7-2; j_gene: TRBJ1-1; abundance: -; d_gene: -; CDR3nt: TGTGCCAGCAGCTACCGGGACAAACTAGCGAAGACTGAAGCTTTCTTT; CDR3aa: CASSYRDKLAKTEAFF
v_gene: TRBV11-2; j_gene: TRBJ1-2; abundance: -; d_gene: TRBD1; CDR3nt: TGTGCCAGCAGCGACGGACAGGGGGAATATGGCTACACCTTC; CDR3aa: CASSDGQGEYGYTF
v_gene: TRBV15; j_gene: TRBJ1-1; abundance: -; d_gene: TRBD1; CDR3nt: TGTGCCACCAGCAGCTTACGGGGACAGCGCTCCTCTGAAGCTTTCTTT; CDR3aa: CATSSLRGQRSSEAFF
v_gene: TRBV14; j_gene: TRBJ2-7; abundance: once; d_gene: TRBD1; CDR3nt: TGTGCCAGCAGCCAAGTAGAGGGGGCCCGGCAGTACTTC; CDR3aa: CASSQVEGARQYF
v_gene: TRBV18; j_gene: TRBJ1-5; abundance: -; d_gene: -; CDR3nt: TGTGCCAGCTCACCCGGGCCAGGGGAAGGTCAGCCCCAGCATTTT; CDR3aa: CASSPGPGEGQPQHF
v_gene: TRBV6-5; j_gene: TRBJ2-7; abundance: -; d_gene: -; CDR3nt: TGTGCCAGCAGGGCCGCGGGGGCACCCATCTACGAGCAGTACTTC; CDR3aa: CASRAAGAPIYEQYF
v_gene: TRBV6-1; j_gene: TRBJ2-7; abundance: -; d_gene: TRBD2; CDR3nt: TGTGCCAGCAAGGCCGTAGCGGGACCCTACGAGCAGTACTTC; CDR3aa: CASKAVAGPYEQYF
v_gene: TRBV11-3; j_gene: TRBJ2-3; abundance: -; d_gene: -; CDR3nt: TGTGCCAGCAGACAAGATGGGGTATCGGATACGCAGTATTTT; CDR3aa: CASRQDGVSDTQYF
v_gene: TRBV6-6; j_gene: TRBJ2-1; abundance: few; d_gene: -; CDR3nt: TGTGCCAGCAGTTACAGTTCTAGCAACCATGAGCAGTTCTTC; CDR3aa: CASSYSSSNHEQFF
v_gene: TRBV7-9; j_gene: TRBJ2-5; abundance: -; d_gene: TRBD1; CDR3nt: TGTGCCAGCAGCTCAAGGACAGGTATGGGTCAAGAGACCCAGTACTTC; CDR3aa: CASSSRTGMGQETQYF